Listed below are T cell receptor beta chains from one sample, sequenced in a study of blood T cell repertoires in COVID-19. TCRdb keeps only in-frame clones here, not all; method: immunoSEQ multiplex PCR. The sample shows about 190,000 clones, around 89% of them seen only once. The specimen sequenced was peripheral blood. These receptors originate from a man in his fifties with acute or convalescent COVID-19. CDR3s include the opening cysteine and the closing phenylalanine or tryptophan. Each record gives: clone size, D gene, J gene, V gene, CDR3 DNA, CDR3 protein. D genes are given only for firm matches. A clone size is listed for some rows: how often the clone was seen (once, few, many), or a class if it is expanded.

clone size: NA
D gene: TRBD2
J gene: TRBJ2-3
V gene: TRBV6-2/TRBV6-3
CDR3 DNA: TGTGCCAGCAACCCGGGACTAGGTCACACAGATACGCAGTATTTT
CDR3 protein: CASNPGLGHTDTQYF

clone size: NA
D gene: TRBD1
J gene: TRBJ2-1
V gene: TRBV2
CDR3 DNA: TGTGCCAGCAGTGTTGACAGGGGGCCCGTCTTTAGCTCCTACAATGAGCAGTTCTTC
CDR3 protein: CASSVDRGPVFSSYNEQFF

clone size: NA
D gene: NA
J gene: TRBJ2-5
V gene: TRBV6-5
CDR3 DNA: TGTGCCAGCAGTTTGGACTATCAAGAGACCCAGTACTTC
CDR3 protein: CASSLDYQETQYF

clone size: once
D gene: TRBD1
J gene: TRBJ1-1
V gene: TRBV28
CDR3 DNA: TGTGCCAGCAGTCCGGGACAGGGCGGAACTGAAGCTTTCTTT
CDR3 protein: CASSPGQGGTEAFF

clone size: few
D gene: TRBD2
J gene: TRBJ2-1
V gene: TRBV19
CDR3 DNA: TGTGCCAGCGGACTAGCGGGAGGGCCCTACAATGAGCAGTTCTTC
CDR3 protein: CASGLAGGPYNEQFF

clone size: NA
D gene: NA
J gene: TRBJ2-3
V gene: TRBV9
CDR3 DNA: TGTGCCAGCAGCGAGCAACTGAGACACACAGATACGCAGTATTTT
CDR3 protein: CASSEQLRHTDTQYF

clone size: NA
D gene: TRBD2
J gene: TRBJ2-3
V gene: TRBV7-2
CDR3 DNA: TGTGCCAGCAGCTTAGGGTCGACTAGCGGGACCACAGATACGCAGTATTTT
CDR3 protein: CASSLGSTSGTTDTQYF

clone size: NA
D gene: TRBD2
J gene: TRBJ2-1
V gene: TRBV11-2
CDR3 DNA: TGTGCCAGCAGCCACGGACTAGCGGGAGGGCCCCTCTACAATGAGCAGTTCTTC
CDR3 protein: CASSHGLAGGPLYNEQFF

clone size: NA
D gene: TRBD1
J gene: TRBJ2-1
V gene: TRBV3-1/TRBV3-2
CDR3 DNA: TGTGCCAGCAGCCGCCGGGACAGTCCCAATGAGCAGTTCTTC
CDR3 protein: CASSRRDSPNEQFF

clone size: NA
D gene: TRBD1
J gene: TRBJ1-2
V gene: TRBV29-1
CDR3 DNA: TGCAGCGTCCGACAGGGGCTAGAGGGCTACACCTTC
CDR3 protein: CSVRQGLEGYTF

clone size: NA
D gene: NA
J gene: TRBJ2-1
V gene: TRBV7-2
CDR3 DNA: TGTGCCAGCAGCCTAGTTGCGGGACAGGAGCAGTTCTTC
CDR3 protein: CASSLVAGQEQFF

clone size: NA
D gene: TRBD1
J gene: TRBJ1-2
V gene: TRBV7-2
CDR3 DNA: TGTGCCAGCACCCTCACGGGGACACAGGGGGCCTATGGCTACACCTTC
CDR3 protein: CASTLTGTQGAYGYTF

clone size: NA
D gene: TRBD1
J gene: TRBJ1-2
V gene: TRBV5-4
CDR3 DNA: TGTGCCAGCCAAGTGACGACAGGGGGCGACTATGGCTACACCTTC
CDR3 protein: CASQVTTGGDYGYTF

clone size: NA
D gene: TRBD2
J gene: TRBJ2-2
V gene: TRBV30
CDR3 DNA: TGTGCCTTTGGACTAGCGGGTTTGGCCGGGGAGCTGTTTTTT
CDR3 protein: CAFGLAGLAGELFF

clone size: NA
D gene: NA
J gene: TRBJ1-2
V gene: TRBV12-3/TRBV12-4
CDR3 DNA: TGTGCCAGCAGTTTAGAGGGTGGGAGGGGCTACACCTTC
CDR3 protein: CASSLEGGRGYTF

clone size: NA
D gene: NA
J gene: TRBJ2-1
V gene: TRBV18
CDR3 DNA: TGTGCCAGCTCACGACTAGTCTACAATGAGCAGTTCTTC
CDR3 protein: CASSRLVYNEQFF

clone size: NA
D gene: NA
J gene: TRBJ1-1
V gene: TRBV20-1
CDR3 DNA: TGCAGTGCTAGTACGACAGGAACTGAAGCTTTCTTT
CDR3 protein: CSASTTGTEAFF

clone size: NA
D gene: NA
J gene: TRBJ1-3
V gene: TRBV6-5
CDR3 DNA: TGTGCCAGCAGTTTGACTAGCTCTGGAAACACCATATATTTT
CDR3 protein: CASSLTSSGNTIYF